The clone carrying this TCR beta chain showed up many times. What it recognizes is unknown. No cell sorting was done before RNA was extracted from the tissue. V was pared by 7 bases and J by 0 bases, with 10 bases between. This CDR3 has 15 amino acids. Per the germline V gene, CDR1 is MNHEY and CDR2 is SVGAGI. TCRbeta libraries were built with three rounds of nested PCR, modified from ARM-PCR. TCRdb processed the multiplex PCR reads anew with MiXCR; each CDR3 protein has one entry. The data hold some 71,000 distinct CDR3 sequences, with 72% observed a single time. The sample comes from a study of tumor and adjacent non-tumor tissue in lung cancer. About the research overall: Histology: 12 adenocarcinoma, a couple of squamous cell carcinoma, 1 small cell lung cancer.

General study points: Tumor tissue had significantly higher TCR diversity than normal lung. Higher tumor TCR diversity was associated with shorter survival.

The source is a woman between 40 and 50 years old with non-small cell lung cancer. The sequenced sample was lung tumor tissue. The chain has TRBV6-5 and TRBJ1-6, with no clear D. CDR3 in amino acids: CASKGQSSYNSPLHF. CDR3 sequence (DNA): TGTGCCAGCAAAGGTCAGAGCTCCTATAATTCACCCCTCCACTTT.